The clone carrying this T cell receptor (beta chain) has only a few counts. Antigen unknown. This sample was included in a study of CD8 T cells in ankylosing spondylitis. Whole-study findings and limits: Disease-linked clones were found to be CD8+ and relatively rare in peripheral blood.

TCRdb fed the 5' RACE reads into MiXCR, producing one record per CDR3 protein. The table shows about 340,000 distinct CDR3 sequences, with about 20% occurring only once. The sequence was obtained from a male donor with ankylosing spondylitis or in good health (not recorded which). The sequenced material came from blood, either unsorted or a sorted T cell fraction (not recorded which).

For the CDR3, the DNA is TGTGCCAGCAGCGTAGCCCAGGGGGGGGCCGCTAGCACAGATACGCAGTATTTT. Its protein is CASSVAQGGAASTDTQYF. The J gene is TRBJ2-3, the V gene TRBV9; D possibly uses TRBD1 or TRBD2 (7 bases each). Germline V lookup: CDR1 SGDLS, CDR2 YYNGEE. The CDR3 is 18 amino acids. V dropped 0 bases and J dropped 0 bases, with 17 bases sitting between them.